Listed below are T cell receptor beta chains from one sample, sequenced in a study of CD4 T cells in relation to SARS-CoV-2 and coronaviruses. No antigen has been identified for these receptors. The table came from immunoSEQ multiplex PCR; TCRdb's copy has only in-frame clones and leaves some out. The sample shows 35,000 or so clones, 77% of them seen only once. What was sequenced was memory CD4+ T cells from PBMCs, cultured in vitro. These receptors all stem from an adult with COVID-19. The CDR3 runs from the conserved cysteine through the conserved F or W. Each record gives: CDR3 length, clone size, J gene, D gene, V gene, CDR3 DNA, CDR3 protein. D genes are given only for firm matches. The size field is filled for only some rows; it gives once, few, many or a size class.

>17|-|TRBJ2-7|-|TRBV7-2
TGTGCCAGCAGCCCCCGGGTGTTGGGGGGCTACTCCTACGAGCAGTACTTC
CASSPRVLGGYSYEQYF
>18|-|TRBJ2-3|-|TRBV19
TGTGCCAGTAGTTCGACTCGGGGGTCGGGAGTTAGCACAGATACGCAGTATTTT
CASSSTRGSGVSTDTQYF
>23|-|TRBJ2-1|TRBD2|TRBV13
TGTGCCAGCAGCCCGAGGGACAGGGGGGGGACTAGCGGGAGGGCAGGGGTCTACAATGAGCAGTTCTTC
CASSPRDRGGTSGRAGVYNEQFF
>18|-|TRBJ2-3|TRBD2|TRBV2
TGTGCCAGGCCGGGACTAGCGGGATTTTCCCCATCCACAGATACGCAGTATTTT
CARPGLAGFSPSTDTQYF
>14|-|TRBJ2-3|-|TRBV7-2
TGTGCCAGCAACTCCGGTTTTAGCACAGATACGCAGTATTTT
CASNSGFSTDTQYF
>14|once|TRBJ2-3|-|TRBV25-1
TGTGCCAGCAGTGAGTTGGTTGGCACAGATACGCAGTATTTT
CASSELVGTDTQYF
>14|-|TRBJ2-1|TRBD1|TRBV7-9
TGTGCCAGCAGCCCGGGACAGGGTTTCGATGAGCAGTTCTTC
CASSPGQGFDEQFF
>16|-|TRBJ2-2|-|TRBV28
TGTGCCAGCAGTTGGGGGTTGAGGGGACTCCCCGGGGAGCTGTTTTTT
CASSWGLRGLPGELFF
>16|few|TRBJ2-2|TRBD2|TRBV2
TGTGCCAGCATGGTTTCAGCGGGAGTTCGCACCGGGGAGCTGTTTTTT
CASMVSAGVRTGELFF
>13|-|TRBJ2-7|-|TRBV28
TGTGCCAGCAGGCGGGACGCCCTTCTTGAGCAGTACTTC
CASRRDALLEQYF
>15|-|TRBJ1-2|-|TRBV7-9
TGTGCCAGCAGCTGGGGAGGCAGGGACAATTATGGCTACACCTTC
CASSWGGRDNYGYTF
>14|-|TRBJ1-2|-|TRBV2
TGTGCCAGCAGTGTGGGGGGAAGTGACTATGGCTACACCTTC
CASSVGGSDYGYTF
>15|once|TRBJ2-5|TRBD2|TRBV6-2/TRBV6-3
TGTGCCAGCAGTTACTCGCCGGGAGGGGAAGAGACCCAGTACTTC
CASSYSPGGEETQYF
>15|once|TRBJ1-2|-|TRBV6-1
TGTGCCAGCAGTGAAGCGGTCGACAGAACCTATGGCTACACCTTC
CASSEAVDRTYGYTF
>18|-|TRBJ2-2|TRBD2|TRBV9
TGTGCCAGCAGCGTAGCTACCCCCGGGACTAGCTCGTCCGGGGAGCTGTTTTTT
CASSVATPGTSSSGELFF
>11|-|TRBJ2-7|-|TRBV30
TGTGCCTGGAGTACTTCCTACGAGCAGTACTTC
CAWSTSYEQYF
>16|-|TRBJ2-1|-|TRBV5-1
TGCGCCAGCAGCTTGGTCCTGCTTTTTTCCTACAATGAGCAGTTCTTC
CASSLVLLFSYNEQFF
>13|-|TRBJ2-7|-|TRBV19
TGTGCCAGTAGCTCTTCACAGGGCTACGAGCAGTACTTC
CASSSSQGYEQYF
>14|-|TRBJ2-5|-|TRBV7-8
TGTGCCAGCAGCTTATATGTAGGGGAAGAGACCCAGTACTTC
CASSLYVGEETQYF
>15|-|TRBJ1-6|TRBD1|TRBV2
TGTGCCAGCAGTTACCAGGGGGCGCCGAATTCACCCCTCCACTTT
CASSYQGAPNSPLHF
>13|-|TRBJ2-7|-|TRBV5-4
TGTGCCAGCAGCGAGGATCAGGCCTACGAGCAGTACTTC
CASSEDQAYEQYF
>14|-|TRBJ2-7|TRBD2|TRBV30
TGTGCCTGGAGCCCACCAGCGGGATCCCTTGGGCAGTACTTC
CAWSPPAGSLGQYF
>16|few|TRBJ1-4|-|TRBV4-2
TGTGCCAGCAGCCAAGATCTAGCACTCCAGAATGAAAAACTGTTTTTT
CASSQDLALQNEKLFF
>13|-|TRBJ2-7|-|TRBV7-2
TGTGCCAGCAGCTTAGACGGGAATTCCGAGCAGTACTTC
CASSLDGNSEQYF
>16|-|TRBJ1-5|-|TRBV28
TGTGCCAGCAGTTTCTCTAGACGGTGGGGAAATCAGCCCCAGCATTTT
CASSFSRRWGNQPQHF
>13|-|TRBJ1-4|-|TRBV29-1
TGCAGCGCGGGAACAGGCTTGAGTGAAAAACTGTTTTTT
CSAGTGLSEKLFF
>15|-|TRBJ2-1|-|TRBV15
TGTGCCACCAGCAGAGACGCGGGATCCTACAATGAGCAGTTCTTC
CATSRDAGSYNEQFF
>18|once|TRBJ2-2|TRBD1|TRBV27
TGTGCCAGCAGTACTAGGACAGGGGGCACACTGAACACCGGGGAGCTGTTTTTT
CASSTRTGGTLNTGELFF
>16|-|TRBJ1-5|-|TRBV19
TGTGCCAGTAGTACCCAGAGGTGGGGAAGCAATCAGCCCCAGCATTTT
CASSTQRWGSNQPQHF
>16|-|TRBJ1-3|-|TRBV4-3
TGCGCCAGCAGCCAAGAAGTGACAGCCTCTGGAAACACCATATATTTT
CASSQEVTASGNTIYF